This T cell receptor (beta chain) appears in the sequencing data of a study of PD-1 blockade in classical Hodgkin lymphoma. The sample holds a few counts of this clone. Its specificity is unknown. Each patient experienced a relapse that followed autologous stem cell transplantation, and brentuximab vedotin exposure varied. Responses achieved at best were complete response, partial response or progressive disease. Some clones are missing from TCRdb's copy, which holds only in-frame ones; the method was immunoSEQ multiplex PCR. The sample has some 40,000 clones; over 65% are singletons. Study-level points and caveats: In CD4+ cells, TCR diversity went up significantly by C4D1, but in CD8+ cells it did not. Newly diagnosed patients had diversity similar to the baseline diversity of complete responders.

Germline V lookup: CDR1 MNHNS, CDR2 SASEGT. The CDR3 loop spans 15 amino acids. The germline V and J ends were trimmed by 6 bases and 1 base, with 16 bases remaining between them. The genes are TRBV6-1 and TRBJ2-7; TRBD2 might be the D (6 bases). Sample: peripheral blood mononuclear cells (PBMCs), taken at baseline. The source is a human donor with classical Hodgkin lymphoma. CDR3 DNA sequence: TGTGCCAGCAGGGCCTCGGGAGTACAATCCTACGAGCAGTACTTC. This translates into CASRASGVQSYEQYF.